These T cell receptor beta chains were read from a single sample in a study of CD8 T cells in ankylosing spondylitis. Via MiXCR, TCRdb re-called the 5' RACE reads, giving one row per CDR3 protein. The top ten hold 3.5% of the sample, which has around 320,000 distinct CDR3 sequences, less than 25% seen once. Input material: blood, either unsorted or a sorted T cell fraction (not recorded which). The receptors stem from a female donor with ankylosing spondylitis or in good health (not recorded which). CDR3s leave out the opening cysteine and the closing phenylalanine or tryptophan. Size is omitted from some rows. Given values are once, few, many or a class for expanded clones.

TRBV5-1,TRBJ2-5,many,ASSFQSPERETQY
TRBV20-1,TRBJ1-1,few,SASPPLQGASEAF
TRBV20-1,TRBJ2-2,NA,SAMKGAGVTGELF
TRBV4-3,TRBJ2-3,NA,ASSWRGGTTDTQY
TRBV6-5,TRBJ2-6,many,ASSTPSGGRVNVLT
TRBV20-1,TRBJ1-2,few,SARTGGYGYT
TRBV10-3,TRBJ2-3,NA,AIRGDRSTDTQY
TRBV20-1,TRBJ2-7,few,SARGKFSSYEQY
TRBV6-1,TRBJ2-1,few,ASSRRVSSYNEQF
TRBV2,TRBJ1-1,few,ASSLSPGMNTEAF
TRBV6-1,TRBJ2-7,NA,ASRAPGQILEQY
TRBV7-3,TRBJ2-1,NA,ASSPLAGGPYEQF
TRBV12-3/TRBV12-4,TRBJ2-1,NA,ASSLSRGWEQF
TRBV5-6,TRBJ2-1,NA,ASSPSGRGRNEQF
TRBV4-3,TRBJ1-4,NA,ASSQGQVNEKLF
TRBV7-2,TRBJ2-5,few,ASSLMASRETQY
TRBV12-3/TRBV12-4,TRBJ1-1,few,ASNLRDRILGTEAF
TRBV14,TRBJ2-7,NA,ASSFWPGAYEQY
TRBV20-1,TRBJ2-7,few,SARLLTSVYEQY
TRBV29-1,TRBJ1-1,NA,SSAAGKVDTEAF